The sequence of this TCR beta chain was determined in a study of blood T cell repertoires in COVID-19. Study-level background: Material from acute and convalescent COVID-19 was sourced from the United States, Italy and Spain.

Some clones are missing from TCRdb's copy, which holds only in-frame ones; the method was immunoSEQ multiplex PCR. The sample holds roughly 190,000 clones; about 86% are singletons and the top ten take under 3%. CDR1 is SGDLS and CDR2 is YYNGEE in the germline V gene. The CDR3 contains 14 residues. V was shortened by 0 bases and J by 2 bases, with 7 bases between the two germline ends. This clonotype originated in a man aged 45-60 years with active or convalescent COVID-19. The material sequenced was peripheral blood. V usage is TRBV9 and J usage is TRBJ2-3; D is undetermined. The CDR3, as DNA: TGTGCCAGCAGCGTAGTTTCTATCACAGATACGCAGTATTTT. Translating it yields CASSVVSITDTQYF.